This TCR beta chain was recovered during a study of blood T cell repertoires in COVID-19. Study details: Donors in the United States, Italy and Spain gave samples during acute or convalescent COVID-19. From T cells, B-cell-depleted T cells, or PBMCs came the material, which was cDNA or gDNA.

Per the original data handling: Counts of nucleated cells, estimated from reference gene primer amplification, were obtained. Sequenced by immunoSEQ multiplex PCR; TCRdb stores in-frame clones only, minus some. Clone size and V and J calls were adopted from that table, with D and trimming inferred from the DNA. In the table there are 71,000 or so clones, approximately 83% of which are singletons. CDR3 size: 13 residues. The germline V gene encodes CDR1 WSHSY and CDR2 SAAADI. V lost 3 bases and J 6 bases, leaving 11 bases between the germline ends. This receptor was taken from a man in his 70s with acute or convalescent COVID-19. J is TRBJ1-2 and V is TRBV10-2; no clear D. Sequencing was performed on peripheral blood. Written as DNA, the CDR3 is TGCGCCAGCAGTGAAAACAGACAAAATGGCTACACCTTC. Translating gives CASSENRQNGYTF.